This TCR beta chain is drawn from a study of cytomegalovirus exposure and HLA in healthy donors (TCRdb year 2017). With regard to the full study: An earlier analysis of a few hundred of the donors reported over 250 Gb of sequence data and 100 million to 120 million unique TCR beta sequences obtained from about 170 million T cells. An early release covering 500 to 750 HLA-typed donors comprised 250 to 350 gigabases of sequencing data and about 90 million unique TCR sequences. Of the 398 genotyped donors, 65% to 90% were placed in the genetic ancestry cluster associated with self-reported Caucasian donors. The aim of the study was to test whether cataloging public T cell receptors could identify signatures of past pathogen exposure. The study profiled the T cell repertoires of 550 to 700 subjects by immunosequencing and related them to cytomegalovirus serostatus. In addition to the first cohort of 666 subjects, a separate validation cohort of 120 different subjects was used. To predict cytomegalovirus infection status, the study combined high-throughput TCR immunosequencing, statistical association of individual TCRs with disease status, and machine learning. To study patterns of TCR occurrence, a later analysis re-analyzed previously published TCR beta repertoires from 666 donors and added high-resolution HLA genotyping. In the later analysis, no new phenotypic data were used to find candidate immune exposures; instead, reliance was placed on TCR beta sequences and their occurrence across donors. In an earlier analysis of 500 to 650 of the donors, high-throughput TCR beta sequencing was used to judge whether each TCR beta V gene segment behaved as functional or pseudogenic. Donor age, sex, ethnicity and CMV serostatus were compiled alongside the repertoire data. Genome-wide SNP genotypes for about 65% of the roughly 670 donors were used in a later genetic analysis, which treated that subset as a discovery cohort. Every repertoire in the discovery cohort had been generated on one and the same sequencing platform. HLA typing included class I and class II loci at four-digit resolution. The number of donors typed differed by locus, with about 629-630 for A, B, C, DRB1 and DQB1, more than 500 for DQA1, 600 to 610 for DPA1, and some 440 for DPB1. Because of strong linkage in the cohort, a few DR-DQ haplotypes were treated as single units for association and clustering. Among around 400 genotyped donors of the cohort, an average of roughly 230,000 unique TCR beta nucleotide sequences was sequenced per donor, of which about 18% were non-productive.

The germline V gene encodes CDR1 LNHDA and CDR2 SQIVND (reference sequence). V is reduced by 4 bases and J by 2 bases, leaving a spacing of 24 bases between them. From cysteine to phenylalanine, the CDR3 is 19 amino acids long. Only the CDR3 part of the read is kept: 57 bases, read in frame from the first base. The library was produced with the immunoSEQ multiplex PCR assay. A mixture of 60 forward primers for TCR Vbeta segments and 13 reverse primers for TCR Jbeta segments was used in the multiplex PCR. The CDR3 region of rearranged TCR beta genes was amplified from genomic DNA with a multiplex PCR assay. On the Illumina HiSeq System, the amplified TCR beta libraries were sequenced as 87-base-pair reads. The authors processed their data as follows. A later analysis counted tens of millions of unique TCR beta chains across the 670 or so repertoires, and some 11 million of these chains were shared by at least two donors. Raw reads were error-corrected and collapsed into unique sequences with a nearest-neighbor algorithm that merged closely related sequences to remove PCR and sequencing errors. To assign V, D and J gene segments, CDR3 sequences were aligned to IMGT reference sequences. For a sequence to be retained, a match of at least six nucleotides was required to both a V gene segment and a J gene segment. Rearrangements were called productive when the CDR3 lacked stop codons and stayed in frame with V and J; all others were non-productive. Following IMGT convention, CDR3 was defined as the stretch from the second conserved V-encoded cysteine up to the conserved J-encoded phenylalanine. The earlier analysis of 587 of the donors excluded any sequence lacking an unambiguous match to a single V gene segment. In an earlier analysis of several hundred of the donors, a V segment was called functional when productive rearrangements were above 56.7%, and segregating when the standard deviation between donors exceeded 5%. A statistical classification framework was developed to diagnose cytomegalovirus status using the catalog of TCR beta chain sequences. A later analysis assigned V and J genes by comparing TCR nucleotide sequences with IMGT/GENE-DB human TR gene sequences. Using the TCRdist pipeline, a later analysis assigned CDR3 sequences along with most-parsimonious VDJ recombination scenarios. In a later analysis, each TCR beta chain was defined by its CDR3 amino acid sequence together with its V-gene family, and reads without a unique V-gene family were excluded. As a way to deal with suspected cross-contamination and a sequencing artifact, a later analysis dropped hundreds of nucleotide sequences that were highly shared and had low generation probability. In a later analysis, a clonal expansion index was calculated for each public chain from normalized within-repertoire ranks of inferred template counts. Generation probabilities in a later analysis came from a VDJ recombination model fitted to out-of-frame rearrangements, and those results were checked against IGoR. In a later analysis, TCR-TCR, TCR-HLA and TCR-CMV co-occurrence was scored with hypergeometric tests, and a repertoire-size bias correction was applied to TCR pairs. A later analysis estimated false discovery rates by permuting HLA or CMV assignments 20 times. In a later analysis, co-occurring TCRs were grouped with DBSCAN, and TCRdist sequence similarity was added when clustering was performed within HLA-allele-positive subsets. Repertoires with fewer than 30,000 or more than 120,000 public chains were left out of co-occurrence clustering, as were about 5 repertoires with anomalous nucleotide sharing. TCRdb obtained this table from immuneACCESS and retained in-frame rearrangements with V and J assigned. These tables miss some clones; where compared with another copy, unresolved V genes account for less than half of the shortfall, and the remainder is unexplained. V, J and clone size are taken as reported in that table, and D and trimming were inferred from the DNA itself. In this sample the table shows 200,000 to 250,000 clones, around nine tenths of which occur a single time. The top ten clones comprise around 1% of the sample.

General conclusions and limits of the study: In a later analysis, TCR association rates were found to vary across HLA loci, with the most associated TCRs seen for DRB1 alleles and the fewest for HLA-C alleles. The earlier analysis of approximately 590 of the donors excluded over 15 rarely observed V segments, including chromosome 9 orphons, because counts were too low. An association between a missense DCLRE1C variant and V-gene and J-gene trimming of TCR beta chains was found in a later genetic analysis and replicated in an independent cohort. In a later analysis, most CMV-associated TCR beta chains were found to appear HLA-restricted, with HLA associations seemingly driven largely by CMV exposure. In an earlier analysis of under 600 of the donors, most TCR beta V segments were observed in productive rearrangements about 87% or about 30% of the time, broadly matching IMGT annotations. Linkage disequilibrium might explain the correlated functional status among segregating V segments, but an unknown experimental factor could not be excluded. For the cohort, immune exposure information was limited to CMV serostatus. Because the 87-base-pair reads could not distinguish some IMGT-functional V segments, including TRBV6-2 and TRBV6-3, those segments were excluded. Sequencing depth was assumed to be roughly uniform across donors in the presence/absence analyses, though that assumption may not hold. Most TCR sequences were observed very rarely across donors, whereas some public TCRs were present in many individuals. In the study, roughly 160 TCR beta chains were listed as associated with cytomegalovirus. Because HLA typing was missing for some donors at each locus, association tests included only the typed subset. The sequencing pipeline was judged likely to have produced a cluster of highly shared sequence variants as a technical artifact. The authors suggested that the approach could potentially be generalized to other disease states and immunological phenotypes. A later analysis found that HLA-associated TCR beta chains were more clonally expanded and had lower generation probabilities than equally common non-associated chains. In vitro tests confirmed that a few of the cytomegalovirus-associated TCR beta chains recognize cytomegalovirus antigens. At a false discovery rate of 0.05, a later analysis linked 15,000 to 20,000 TCR beta sequences to specific HLA alleles. A further reported finding was that TCR beta sequences accurately predicted the HLA-A and HLA-B alleles for most subjects in the first cohort. The cohort was sequenced for TCR beta chains only, and without alpha or paired-chain data the features that could be detected were limited. According to a later analysis, parvovirus B19, influenza, CMV and Epstein-Barr virus appeared linked to several top co-occurrence clusters. When HLA alleles, especially DR and DQ, strongly co-occurred, attributing TCR associations to individual alleles was difficult. The classifier was reported to diagnose cytomegalovirus status with high specificity and sensitivity in both the original cohort and the validation cohort. According to a later genetic analysis, donors in an Asian-associated ancestry cluster had fewer N-insertions in productive TCRs than the approximately 670-donor mean.

The cohort consisted of 650 to 850 healthy bone marrow donors. At the time of sampling, all cohort members were nominally healthy, though unrecorded immune exposures were likely present. The donor tested CMV seronegative, placing the donor among the 350 to 400 seronegative members of the cohort. Every donor gave a peripheral blood sample, and the peripheral blood mononuclear cells from that sample were used for TCR beta sequencing. Genomic DNA extraction from the blood cell samples was performed with the Qiagen DNeasy Blood Extraction Kit. Comment on this clone: This receptor's antigen is unknown. Qualities for individual bases were not recorded, and no much larger clone is one base off.

Sequencing used PBMCs. The V and J segments used are TRBV19 and TRBJ2-1; a tentative D match to TRBD2 spans 6 bases. This TCR was recovered from a woman younger than 30 in good health and CMV-seronegative. The sequenced DNA is TGTGCCAGTAGTACGTCCGAAGTCCTGACGGGAGAACCCTACAATGAGCAGTTCTTC. Its amino acids are CASSTSEVLTGEPYNEQFF.